The rows below give T cell receptor beta chains drawn from one sample of a study of CD8 T cells in Susac syndrome. TCRdb fed the immunoSEQ multiplex PCR reads into MiXCR, producing one record per CDR3 protein. The table lists some 130,000 distinct CDR3 sequences, around 86% of them singletons, with roughly 0.48% in the top ten. The sequencing input was CD8+ T cells from PBMCs. Receptors originate from a human donor with multiple sclerosis. The CDR3 runs from the conserved cysteine through the conserved F or W. D genes are given only for firm matches.

d_gene: .
j_gene: TRBJ1-1
v_gene: TRBV19
CDR3aa: CASSIVENTEAFF
CDR3nt: TGTGCCAGTAGTATAGTCGAGAACACTGAAGCTTTCTTT

d_gene: .
j_gene: TRBJ1-1
v_gene: TRBV29-1
CDR3aa: CSVAGEAEAFF
CDR3nt: TGCAGCGTTGCAGGGGAGGCTGAAGCTTTCTTT

d_gene: .
j_gene: TRBJ1-1
v_gene: TRBV4-1
CDR3aa: CASSQLTQNTEAFF
CDR3nt: TGCGCCAGCAGCCAACTAACACAGAACACTGAAGCTTTCTTT

d_gene: TRBD2
j_gene: TRBJ2-7
v_gene: TRBV20-1
CDR3aa: CSARETGGGPEQYF
CDR3nt: TGCAGTGCTAGAGAGACGGGGGGGGGTCCCGAGCAGTACTTC

d_gene: .
j_gene: TRBJ2-2
v_gene: TRBV6-5
CDR3aa: CASRKGVNTGELFF
CDR3nt: TGTGCCAGCAGGAAGGGGGTTAACACCGGGGAGCTGTTTTTT

d_gene: .
j_gene: TRBJ1-2
v_gene: TRBV5-6
CDR3aa: CASSSWAFSESFYGYTF
CDR3nt: TGTGCCAGCAGCTCTTGGGCGTTCTCCGAAAGTTTCTATGGCTACACCTTC

d_gene: .
j_gene: TRBJ2-1
v_gene: TRBV19
CDR3aa: CASSIGVEQFF
CDR3nt: TGTGCCAGTAGTATCGGGGTCGAGCAGTTCTTC

d_gene: TRBD2
j_gene: TRBJ2-3
v_gene: TRBV7-9
CDR3aa: CASSTSGVIADTQYF
CDR3nt: TGTGCCAGCAGCACGAGCGGGGTTATAGCAGATACGCAGTATTTT

d_gene: .
j_gene: TRBJ2-3
v_gene: TRBV13
CDR3aa: CASTIGGYPDTQYF
CDR3nt: TGTGCCAGCACCATCGGGGGCTACCCAGATACGCAGTATTTT

d_gene: .
j_gene: TRBJ2-1
v_gene: TRBV12-3/TRBV12-4
CDR3aa: CASSLGVEGYNEQFF
CDR3nt: TGTGCCAGCAGTTTAGGTGTGGAGGGTTACAATGAGCAGTTCTTC

d_gene: .
j_gene: TRBJ2-3
v_gene: TRBV7-9
CDR3aa: CASSLVRGPDTQYF
CDR3nt: TGTGCCAGCAGCTTAGTGCGAGGCCCCGATACGCAGTATTTT

d_gene: TRBD2
j_gene: TRBJ2-5
v_gene: TRBV7-9
CDR3aa: CASSFGTSAQTQYF
CDR3nt: TGTGCCAGCAGCTTCGGTACTAGCGCACAGACCCAGTACTTC

d_gene: TRBD2
j_gene: TRBJ2-3
v_gene: TRBV12-3/TRBV12-4
CDR3aa: CASSLSSGGADTQYF
CDR3nt: TGTGCCAGCAGTTTATCTAGCGGGGGGGCAGATACGCAGTATTTT

d_gene: TRBD2
j_gene: TRBJ2-5
v_gene: TRBV29-1
CDR3aa: CSVEDQGLAQETQYF
CDR3nt: TGCAGCGTTGAGGACCAGGGACTAGCCCAAGAGACCCAGTACTTC